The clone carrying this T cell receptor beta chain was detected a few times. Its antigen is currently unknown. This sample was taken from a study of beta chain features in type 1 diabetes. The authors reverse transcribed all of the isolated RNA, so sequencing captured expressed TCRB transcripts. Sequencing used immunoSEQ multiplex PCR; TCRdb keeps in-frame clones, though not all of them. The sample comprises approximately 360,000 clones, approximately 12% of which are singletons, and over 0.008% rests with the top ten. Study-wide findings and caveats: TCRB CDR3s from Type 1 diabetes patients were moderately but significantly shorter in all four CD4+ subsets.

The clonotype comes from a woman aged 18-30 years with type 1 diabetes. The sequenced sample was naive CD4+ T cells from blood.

Written as DNA, the CDR3 is TGTGCCAGCAGCGTCAGCGGCATAATAGGTGAAGCTTTCTTT. Translation gives CASSVSGIIGEAFF. The chain links TRBV9 to TRBJ1-1; D remains unclear. Germline CDR1 is SGDLS and CDR2 is YYNGEE. V was cut by 2 bases and J by 7 bases, with 15 bases left in between. The CDR3 runs 14 residues. The variable domain in full, completed from reference TRBV9 and TRBJ1-1, reads DSGVTQTPKHLITATGQRVTLRCSPRSGDLSVYWYQQSLDQGLQFLIQYYNGEERAKGNILERFSAQQFPDLHSELNLSSLELGDSALYFCASSVSGIIGEAFFGQGTRLTVV.